This TCR beta chain stems from a study of blood T cell repertoires in COVID-19. About the research overall: Spain, Italy and the United States supplied samples that represented acute and convalescent COVID-19. PBMCs, B-cell-depleted T cells, or T cells provided the cDNA or gDNA that made up the material.

The germline CDR1 and CDR2 sequences are GTSNPN and SVGIG (reference sequence). Trimming stripped 3 bases from V and 6 bases from J, with 20 bases between. This CDR3 spans 15 amino acids. The table came from immunoSEQ multiplex PCR; TCRdb's copy has only in-frame clones and leaves some out. Of about 220,000 clones in the sample, approximately 77% are singletons; the top ten hold approximately 4%. The specimen sequenced was peripheral blood. The TCR was taken from a woman of 80 years or more with acute or convalescent COVID-19. V is TRBV30 and J is TRBJ1-2; D is unresolved. The CDR3 nucleotides are TGTGCCTGGAGACCGCCCCATCAGGTTGGTCATGGCTACACCTTC. Translated, it gives CAWRPPHQVGHGYTF.